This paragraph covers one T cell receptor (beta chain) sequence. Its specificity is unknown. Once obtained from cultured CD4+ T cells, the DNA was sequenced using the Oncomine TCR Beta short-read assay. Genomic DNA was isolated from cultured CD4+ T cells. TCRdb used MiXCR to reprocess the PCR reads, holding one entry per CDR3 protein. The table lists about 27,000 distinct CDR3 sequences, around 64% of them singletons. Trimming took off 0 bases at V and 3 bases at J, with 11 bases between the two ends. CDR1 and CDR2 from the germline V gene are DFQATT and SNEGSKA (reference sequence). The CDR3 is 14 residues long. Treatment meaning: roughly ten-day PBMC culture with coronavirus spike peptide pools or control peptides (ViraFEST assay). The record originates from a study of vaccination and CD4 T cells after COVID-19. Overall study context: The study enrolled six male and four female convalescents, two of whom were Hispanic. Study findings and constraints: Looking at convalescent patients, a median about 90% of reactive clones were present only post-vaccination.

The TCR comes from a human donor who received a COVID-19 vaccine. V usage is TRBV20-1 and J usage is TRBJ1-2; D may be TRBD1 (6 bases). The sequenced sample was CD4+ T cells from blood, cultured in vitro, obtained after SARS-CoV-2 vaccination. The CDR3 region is CSARETTGYYGYTF. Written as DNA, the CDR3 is TGCAGTGCTAGAGAAACTACAGGGTACTATGGCTACACCTTC.